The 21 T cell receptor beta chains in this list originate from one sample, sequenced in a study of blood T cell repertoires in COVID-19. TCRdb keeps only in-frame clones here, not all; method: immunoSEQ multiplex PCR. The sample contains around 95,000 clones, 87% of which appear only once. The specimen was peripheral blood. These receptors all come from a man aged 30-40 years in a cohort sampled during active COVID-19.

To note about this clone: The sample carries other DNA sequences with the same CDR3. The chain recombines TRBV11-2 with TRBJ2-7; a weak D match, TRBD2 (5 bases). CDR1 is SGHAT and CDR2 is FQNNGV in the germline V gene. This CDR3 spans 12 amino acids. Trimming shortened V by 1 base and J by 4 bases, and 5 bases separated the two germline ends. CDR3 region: CASSLAGYEQYF. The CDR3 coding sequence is TGTGCCAGCAGCTTAGCGGGGTACGAGCAGTACTTC.

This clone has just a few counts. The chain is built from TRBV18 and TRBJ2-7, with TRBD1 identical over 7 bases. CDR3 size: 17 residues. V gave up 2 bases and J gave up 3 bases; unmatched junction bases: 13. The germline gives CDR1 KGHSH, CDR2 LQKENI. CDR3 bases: TGTGCCAGCTCACCATACGAAATACGGGACAGCGGCTACGAGCAGTACTTC. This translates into CASSPYEIRDSGYEQYF.

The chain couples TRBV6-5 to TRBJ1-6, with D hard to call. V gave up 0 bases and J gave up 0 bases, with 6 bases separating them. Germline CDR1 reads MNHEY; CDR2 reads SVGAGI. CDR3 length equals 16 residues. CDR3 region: CASSYSHSSYNSPLHF. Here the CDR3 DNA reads TGTGCCAGCAGTTACTCTCACTCCTCCTATAATTCACCCCTCCACTTT.

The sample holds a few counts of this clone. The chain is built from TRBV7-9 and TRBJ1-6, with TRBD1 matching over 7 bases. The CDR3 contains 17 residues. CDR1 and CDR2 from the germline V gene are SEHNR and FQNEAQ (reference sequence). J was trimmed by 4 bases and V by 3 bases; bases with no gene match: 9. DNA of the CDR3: TGTGCCAGCAGCTTTTATGGGACAGATTTTTATAATTCACCCCTCCACTTT. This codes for CASSFYGTDFYNSPLHF.

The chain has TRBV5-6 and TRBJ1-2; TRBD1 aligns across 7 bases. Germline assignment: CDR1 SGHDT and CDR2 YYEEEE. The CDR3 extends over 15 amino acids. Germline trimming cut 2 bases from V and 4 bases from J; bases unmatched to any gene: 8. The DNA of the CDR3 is TGTGCCAGCAGCTTACAGGGGCCTCCGTCCTATGGCTACACCTTC. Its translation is CASSLQGPPSYGYTF.

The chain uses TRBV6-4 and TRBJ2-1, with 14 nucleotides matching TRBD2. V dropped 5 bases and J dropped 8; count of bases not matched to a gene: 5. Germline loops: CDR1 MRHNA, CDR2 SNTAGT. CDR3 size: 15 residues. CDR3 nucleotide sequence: TGTGCCAGCAGTACGACTAGCGGGGGGGCCTATGAGCAGTTCTTC. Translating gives CASSTTSGGAYEQFF.

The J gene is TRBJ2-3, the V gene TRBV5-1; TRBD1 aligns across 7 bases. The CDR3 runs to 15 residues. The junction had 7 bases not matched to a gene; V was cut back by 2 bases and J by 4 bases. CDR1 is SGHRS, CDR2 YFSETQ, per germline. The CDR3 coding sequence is TGCGCCAGCAGCTTAAAGGGGGCAGTTTCAGATACGCAGTATTTT. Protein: CASSLKGAVSDTQYF.

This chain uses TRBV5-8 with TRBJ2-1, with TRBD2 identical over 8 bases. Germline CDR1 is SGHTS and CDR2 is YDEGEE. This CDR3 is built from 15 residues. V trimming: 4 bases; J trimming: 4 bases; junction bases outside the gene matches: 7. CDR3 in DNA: TGTGCCAGCAGCGTGCCGGGACTAGAGTACAATGAGCAGTTCTTC. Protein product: CASSVPGLEYNEQFF.

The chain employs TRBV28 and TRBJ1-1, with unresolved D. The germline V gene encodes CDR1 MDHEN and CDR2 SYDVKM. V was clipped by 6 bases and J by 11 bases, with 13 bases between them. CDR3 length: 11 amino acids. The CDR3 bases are TGTGCCAGCAGCCACCTCGGCGGGGCTTTCTTT. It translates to CASSHLGGAFF.

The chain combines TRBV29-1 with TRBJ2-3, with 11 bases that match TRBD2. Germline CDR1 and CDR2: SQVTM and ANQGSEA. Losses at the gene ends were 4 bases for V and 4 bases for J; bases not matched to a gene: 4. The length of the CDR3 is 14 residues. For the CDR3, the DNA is TGCAGCGTTGCAATGGGACTAGCGGCAGATACGCAGTATTTT. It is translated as CSVAMGLAADTQYF.

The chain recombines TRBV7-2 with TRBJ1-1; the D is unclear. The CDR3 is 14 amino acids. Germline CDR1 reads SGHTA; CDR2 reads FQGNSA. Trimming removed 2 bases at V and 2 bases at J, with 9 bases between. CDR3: CASSLISGNTEAFF. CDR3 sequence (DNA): TGTGCCAGCAGCTTAATCAGTGGCAACACTGAAGCTTTCTTT.

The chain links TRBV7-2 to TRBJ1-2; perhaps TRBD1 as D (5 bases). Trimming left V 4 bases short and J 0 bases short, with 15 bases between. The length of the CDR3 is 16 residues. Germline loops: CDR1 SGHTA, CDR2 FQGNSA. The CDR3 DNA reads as TGTGCCAGCAGCTCCCAACCCGGACAAGCTAACTATGGCTACACCTTC. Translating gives CASSSQPGQANYGYTF.

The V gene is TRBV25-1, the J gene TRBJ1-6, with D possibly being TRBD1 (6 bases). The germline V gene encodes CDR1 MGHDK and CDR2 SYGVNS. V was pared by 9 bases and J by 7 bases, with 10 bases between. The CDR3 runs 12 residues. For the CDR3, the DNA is TGTGCCAGGGGGGGGCAGAATTCACCCCTCCACTTT. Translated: CARGGQNSPLHF.

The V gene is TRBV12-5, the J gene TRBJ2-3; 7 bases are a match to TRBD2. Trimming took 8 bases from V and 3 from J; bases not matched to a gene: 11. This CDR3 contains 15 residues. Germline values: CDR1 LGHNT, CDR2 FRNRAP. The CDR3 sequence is CASQTSVGQTDTQYF. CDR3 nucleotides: TGTGCTAGTCAAACTAGCGTTGGACAAACAGATACGCAGTATTTT. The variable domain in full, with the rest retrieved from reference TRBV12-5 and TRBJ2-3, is DARVTQTPRHKVTEMGQEVTMRCQPILGHNTVFWYRQTMMQGLELLAYFRNRAPLDDSGMPKDRFSAEMPDATLATLKIQPSEPRDSAVYFCASQTSVGQTDTQYFGPGTRLTVL.

CDR3 in amino acids: CASSIDLRTGGEQYF. CDR3 coding DNA: TGTGCCAGCTCAATTGACCTTCGGACAGGGGGCGAGCAGTACTTC. The rearrangement joins TRBV18 to TRBJ2-7, with 10 bases aligning to TRBD1. The germline V gene has CDR1 KGHSH and CDR2 LQKENI. The length of the CDR3 is 15 residues. V gave up 5 bases and J gave up 6 bases; unmatched junction bases: 10.

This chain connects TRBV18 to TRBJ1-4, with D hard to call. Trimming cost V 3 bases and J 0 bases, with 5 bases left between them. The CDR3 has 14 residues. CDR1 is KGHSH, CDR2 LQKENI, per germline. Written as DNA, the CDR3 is TGTGCCAGCTCACCGAGGTCAACTAATGAAAAACTGTTTTTT. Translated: CASSPRSTNEKLFF.

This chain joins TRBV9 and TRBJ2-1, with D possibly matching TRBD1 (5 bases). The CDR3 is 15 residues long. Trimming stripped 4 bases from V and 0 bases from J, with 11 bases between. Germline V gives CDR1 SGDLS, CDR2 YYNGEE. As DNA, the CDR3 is TGTGCCAGCAGCCAAACAGGTTACTCCTACAATGAGCAGTTCTTC. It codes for CASSQTGYSYNEQFF.

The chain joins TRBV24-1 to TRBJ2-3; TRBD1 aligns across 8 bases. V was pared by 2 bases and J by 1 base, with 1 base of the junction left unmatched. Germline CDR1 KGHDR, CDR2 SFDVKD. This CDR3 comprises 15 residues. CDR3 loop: CATSDWGQGTDTQYF. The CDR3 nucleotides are TGTGCCACCAGTGATTGGGGACAGGGCACAGATACGCAGTATTTT.

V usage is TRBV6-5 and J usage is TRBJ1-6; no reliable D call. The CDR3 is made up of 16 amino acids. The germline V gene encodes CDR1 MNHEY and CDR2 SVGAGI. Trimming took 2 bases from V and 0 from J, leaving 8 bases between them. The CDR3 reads CASSYRGSSYNSPLHF. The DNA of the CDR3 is TGTGCCAGCAGTTACCGGGGTAGCTCCTATAATTCACCCCTCCACTTT.

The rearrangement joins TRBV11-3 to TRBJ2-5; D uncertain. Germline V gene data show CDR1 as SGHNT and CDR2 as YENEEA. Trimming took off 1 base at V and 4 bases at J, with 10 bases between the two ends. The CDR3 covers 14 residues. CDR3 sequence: CASSLGGLGETQYF. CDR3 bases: TGTGCCAGCAGCTTAGGCGGCCTGGGAGAGACCCAGTACTTC.

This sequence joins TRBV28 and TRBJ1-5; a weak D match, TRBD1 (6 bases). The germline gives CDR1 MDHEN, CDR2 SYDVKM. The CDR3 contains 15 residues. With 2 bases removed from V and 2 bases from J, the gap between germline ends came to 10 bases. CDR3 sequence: CASSLMGAGNQPQHF. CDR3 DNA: TGTGCCAGCAGTTTAATGGGGGCCGGCAATCAGCCCCAGCATTTT.